The rows below give T cell receptor beta chains drawn from one sample of a study of OX40 agonist ivuxolimab in advanced cancers. TCRdb's copy holds only in-frame clones and misses some; the assay was immunoSEQ multiplex PCR. Among 40,000 to 50,000 clones, approximately 80% were seen once, and the ten largest hold 14% to 15%. The material sequenced was CD4+ or CD8+ T cells sorted from blood, taken in a trial of the OX40 agonist ivuxolimab. These receptors all come from an adult with an advanced solid tumor such as melanoma, head and neck, liver or kidney cancer. CDR3s include the opening cysteine and the closing phenylalanine or tryptophan. A D gene is named only where the DNA matches it firmly. Clone size is not always given. Where it is, it says once, few, many or a class for expanded clones.

V gene	clone size	D gene	J gene	CDR3 DNA	CDR3 protein
TRBV6-4	-	-	TRBJ2-7	TGTGCCAGCAGTGACCGGTTCGGCGACGAGCAGTACTTC	CASSDRFGDEQYF
TRBV19	-	-	TRBJ1-2	TGTGCCAGTAGTATAGATCATGCGGGAGAGGCTGGCTACACCTTC	CASSIDHAGEAGYTF
TRBV5-4	-	-	TRBJ2-7	TGTGCCAGCAGCTTGCCCGACGGGGGAGCCGAGTACGAGCAGTACTTC	CASSLPDGGAEYEQYF
TRBV11-1	-	-	TRBJ2-3	TGTGCCAGCAGCTTTGACAGTAATACGCAGTATTTT	CASSFDSNTQYF
TRBV28	-	TRBD1	TRBJ1-5	TGTGCCAGCAGTCTCCGGACAGGGGATCAGCCCCAGCATTTT	CASSLRTGDQPQHF
TRBV10-1	-	-	TRBJ1-2	TGCGCCGGGCGCATCTGGGCAGGGTTAAACTATGGCTACACCTTC	CAGRIWAGLNYGYTF
TRBV11-3	-	TRBD1	TRBJ1-3	TGTGCCAGCAGCTTATATCACCCACAGGGGAAGGGAAACACCATATATTTT	CASSLYHPQGKGNTIYF
TRBV11-3	few	TRBD1	TRBJ2-7	TGTGCCAGCAGCTCCCTCGGGACAGGGTTCGAGCAGTACTTC	CASSSLGTGFEQYF
TRBV4-3	-	-	TRBJ2-1	TGCGCCAGCAGCCAAGTGGCCGTTCTCTTACTAGCAGAGCAGTTCTTC	CASSQVAVLLLAEQFF
TRBV9	-	-	TRBJ2-1	TGTGCCAGCAGCGCAGGGGGGGCTAGGGAGTTCTTC	CASSAGGAREFF